This TCR beta chain emerged from a study of T cells in narcolepsy (dated by TCRdb to 2016 to 2018). Looking at the study overall: The study enrolled patients with narcolepsy type 1 or type 2 (NT1, NT2) together with healthy control donors. The study sought autoreactive T cells targeting hypocretin neuron self-antigens (hypocretin, TRIB2) in narcolepsy patients, using TCR Vbeta sequencing to track clonotypes in blood and CSF. Overall study outcomes, separate from this receptor: No sequences matching autoreactive T cell clones were contained in some blood memory CD4+ repertoires from patients and controls. Numbers of sequenced blood memory CD4+ clonotypes were comparable, averaging roughly 40,000 in patients and some 33,000 in controls. In plots comparing CSF and blood CD4+ T cell clonotypes from the same patient, HCRT-specific and TRIB2-specific autoreactive clonotypes were highlighted. Autoreactive clonotypes were reported to be detected serially in the blood of the same patients and of different patients, but not in the blood of healthy controls.

A note on this clone: Its antigen remains unidentified. Base qualities are not recorded, but no much larger clone differs from it by a single base.

Library construction relied on the immunoSEQ multiplex PCR assay. In its TCRdb copy, this immuneACCESS table keeps in-frame sequences only and misses some clones. Where compared with another copy, unresolved V genes explain less than half of these, and the others have no known cause. Recorded for this sample are roughly 11,000 clones; approximately 94% of them occurred a single time. The ten largest clones take up 0.85% to 1.2% of the sample. CDR1 SGHDT and CDR2 YYEEEE were looked up in the germline V gene. The CDR3 numbers 13 residues from cysteine through phenylalanine. Just the 39-base CDR3 DNA is kept, in frame starting at base 1. V is clipped by 4 bases and J by 5 bases, and the sequence between their germline boundaries is 12 bases long. For TCR Vbeta sequencing, memory CD4+ T cells were sorted ex vivo from the peripheral blood of narcolepsy patients and healthy controls.

The chain is encoded by TRBV5-6 joined to TRBJ1-2, and the D gene may be TRBD1, 6 bases matching. This TCR came from a human donor with narcolepsy. Sample: CD45RA- memory CD4+ T cells from PBMCs. What this sample's cell subset or site label stands for: memory T cells sorted ex vivo from peripheral blood. The sequenced DNA: TGTGCCAGCAGCCCCCGGGACATATATGGCTACACCTTC. This codes for CASSPRDIYGYTF.